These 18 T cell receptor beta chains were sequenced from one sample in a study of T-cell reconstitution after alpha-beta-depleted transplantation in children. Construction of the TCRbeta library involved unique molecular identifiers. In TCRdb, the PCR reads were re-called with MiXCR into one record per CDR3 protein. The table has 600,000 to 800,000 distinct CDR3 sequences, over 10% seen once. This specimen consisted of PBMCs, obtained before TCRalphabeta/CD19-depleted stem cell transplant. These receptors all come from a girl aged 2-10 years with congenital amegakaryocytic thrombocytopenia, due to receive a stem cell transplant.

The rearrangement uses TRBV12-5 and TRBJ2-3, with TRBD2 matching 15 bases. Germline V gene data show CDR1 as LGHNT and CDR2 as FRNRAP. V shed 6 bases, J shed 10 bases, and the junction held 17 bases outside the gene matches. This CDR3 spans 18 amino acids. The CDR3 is CASGDPGLAGGGAASQYF. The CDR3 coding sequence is TGTGCTAGTGGGGACCCGGGACTAGCGGGAGGAGGCGCTGCGTCGCAGTATTTT.

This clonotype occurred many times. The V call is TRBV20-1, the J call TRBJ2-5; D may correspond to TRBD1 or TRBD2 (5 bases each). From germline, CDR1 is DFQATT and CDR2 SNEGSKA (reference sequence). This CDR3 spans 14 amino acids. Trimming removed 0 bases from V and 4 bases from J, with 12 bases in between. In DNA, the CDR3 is TGCAGTGCTAGAGATCAGTTAGGGACAGAGACCCAGTACTTC. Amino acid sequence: CSARDQLGTETQYF.

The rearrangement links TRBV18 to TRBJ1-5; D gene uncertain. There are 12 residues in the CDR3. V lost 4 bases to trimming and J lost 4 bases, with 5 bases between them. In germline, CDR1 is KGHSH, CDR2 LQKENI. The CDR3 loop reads CASSRENQPQHF. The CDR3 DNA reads TGTGCCAGCTCACGGGAGAATCAGCCCCAGCATTTT.

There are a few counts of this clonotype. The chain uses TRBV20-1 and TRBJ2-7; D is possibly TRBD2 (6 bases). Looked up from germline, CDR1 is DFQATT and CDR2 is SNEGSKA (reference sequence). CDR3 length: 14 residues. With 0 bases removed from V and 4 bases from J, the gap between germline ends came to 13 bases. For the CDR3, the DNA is TGCAGTGCTAGAGATCCGCTAGCGCAATACGAGCAGTACTTC. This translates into CSARDPLAQYEQYF.

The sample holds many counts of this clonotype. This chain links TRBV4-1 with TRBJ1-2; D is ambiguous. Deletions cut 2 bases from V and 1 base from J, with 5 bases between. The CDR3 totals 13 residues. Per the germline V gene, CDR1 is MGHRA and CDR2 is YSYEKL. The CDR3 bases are TGCGCCAGCAGCCAAACCAGTAACTATGGCTACACCTTC. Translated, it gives CASSQTSNYGYTF.

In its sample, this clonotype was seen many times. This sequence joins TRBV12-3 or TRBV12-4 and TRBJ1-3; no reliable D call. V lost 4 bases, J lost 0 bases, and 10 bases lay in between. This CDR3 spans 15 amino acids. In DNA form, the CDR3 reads TGTGCCAGCAGTTCCTGGGTTCTCTCTGGAAACACCATATATTTT. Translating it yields CASSSWVLSGNTIYF.

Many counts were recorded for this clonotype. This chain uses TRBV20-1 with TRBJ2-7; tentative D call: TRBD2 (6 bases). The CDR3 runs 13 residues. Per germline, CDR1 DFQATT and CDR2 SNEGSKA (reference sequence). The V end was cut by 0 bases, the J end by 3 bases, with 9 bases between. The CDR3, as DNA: TGCAGTGCTAGAGACGGGACTTTCTACGAGCAGTACTTC. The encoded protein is CSARDGTFYEQYF.

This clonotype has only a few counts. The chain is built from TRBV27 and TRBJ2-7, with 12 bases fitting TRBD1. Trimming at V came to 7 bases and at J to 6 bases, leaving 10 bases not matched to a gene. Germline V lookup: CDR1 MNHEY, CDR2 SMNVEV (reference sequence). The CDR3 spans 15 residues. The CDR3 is CASNKAGQGAIEQYF. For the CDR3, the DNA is TGTGCCAGCAACAAAGCGGGACAGGGGGCGATCGAGCAGTACTTC.

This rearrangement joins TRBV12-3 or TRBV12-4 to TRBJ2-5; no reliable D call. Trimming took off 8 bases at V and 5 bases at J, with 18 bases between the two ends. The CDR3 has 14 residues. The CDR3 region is CASGSLSFVETQYF. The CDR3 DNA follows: TGTGCCAGCGGGTCTCTTTCCTTCGTCGAGACCCAGTACTTC.

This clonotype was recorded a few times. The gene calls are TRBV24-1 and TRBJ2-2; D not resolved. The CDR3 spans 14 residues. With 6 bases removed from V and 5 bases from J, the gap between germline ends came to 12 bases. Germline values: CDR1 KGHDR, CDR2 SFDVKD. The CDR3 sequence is CATSLGAGTGELFF. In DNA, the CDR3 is TGTGCCACCAGTCTTGGTGCTGGGACCGGGGAGCTGTTTTTT.

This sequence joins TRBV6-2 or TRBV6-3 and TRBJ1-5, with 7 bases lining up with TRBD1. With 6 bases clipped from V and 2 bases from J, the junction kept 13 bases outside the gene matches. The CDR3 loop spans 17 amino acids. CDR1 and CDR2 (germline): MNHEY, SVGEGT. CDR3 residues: CASRYETGFRGNQPQHF. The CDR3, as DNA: TGTGCCAGCAGGTACGAGACAGGGTTTCGGGGCAATCAGCCCCAGCATTTT.

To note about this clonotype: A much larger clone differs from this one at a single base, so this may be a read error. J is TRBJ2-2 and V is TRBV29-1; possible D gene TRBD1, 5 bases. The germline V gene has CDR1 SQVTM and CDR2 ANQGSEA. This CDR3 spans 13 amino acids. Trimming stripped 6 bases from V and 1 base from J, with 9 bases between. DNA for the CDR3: TGCAGCGTGTCCAGGGAGAACACCGGGGAGCTGTTTTTT. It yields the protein CSVSRENTGELFF.

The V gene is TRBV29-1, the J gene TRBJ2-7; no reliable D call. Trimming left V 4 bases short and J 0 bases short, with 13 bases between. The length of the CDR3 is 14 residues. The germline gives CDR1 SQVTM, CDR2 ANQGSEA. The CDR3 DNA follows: TGCAGCGTTGGAGGCAGAAAAGACTCCTACGAGCAGTACTTC. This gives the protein CSVGGRKDSYEQYF.

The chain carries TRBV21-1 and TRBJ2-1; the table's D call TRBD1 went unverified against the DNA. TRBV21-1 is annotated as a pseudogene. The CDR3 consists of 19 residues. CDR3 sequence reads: CASSERGTTFPSSYNEQFF. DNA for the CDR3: TGTGCCAGCAGCGAAAGGGGGACAACCTTCCCGAGCTCCTACAATGAGCAGTTCTTC.

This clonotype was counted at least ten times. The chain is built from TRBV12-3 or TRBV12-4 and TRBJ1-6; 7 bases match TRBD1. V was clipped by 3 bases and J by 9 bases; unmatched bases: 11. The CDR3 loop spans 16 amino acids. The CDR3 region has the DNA TGTGCCAGCAGTTTCGGACAGGACTCGGGTGGTTCACCCCTCCACTTT. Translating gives CASSFGQDSGGSPLHF.

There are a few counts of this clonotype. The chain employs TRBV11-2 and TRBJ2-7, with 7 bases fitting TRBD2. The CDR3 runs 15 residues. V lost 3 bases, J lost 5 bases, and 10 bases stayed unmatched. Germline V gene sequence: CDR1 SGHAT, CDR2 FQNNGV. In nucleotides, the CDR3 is TGTGCCAGCAGCTTTACCGGGACTAAGCCAAACGAGCAGTACTTC. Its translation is CASSFTGTKPNEQYF.

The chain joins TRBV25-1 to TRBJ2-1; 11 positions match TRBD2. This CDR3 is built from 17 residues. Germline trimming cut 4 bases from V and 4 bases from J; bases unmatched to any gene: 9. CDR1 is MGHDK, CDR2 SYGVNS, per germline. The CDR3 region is CASSGAMTSGAYNEQFF. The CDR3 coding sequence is TGTGCCAGCAGTGGAGCAATGACTAGCGGGGCGTACAATGAGCAGTTCTTC. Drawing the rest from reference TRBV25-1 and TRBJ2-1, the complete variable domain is EADIYQTPRYLVIGTGKKITLECSQTMGHDKMYWYQQDPGMELHLIHYSYGVNSTEKGDLSSESTVSRIRTEHFPLTLESARPSHTSQYLCASSGAMTSGAYNEQFFGPGTRLTVL.

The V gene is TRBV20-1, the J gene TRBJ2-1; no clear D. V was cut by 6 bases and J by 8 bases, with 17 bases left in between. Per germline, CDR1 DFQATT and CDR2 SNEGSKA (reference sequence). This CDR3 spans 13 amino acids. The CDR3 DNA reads TGCAGTGCGATGGTAGCCCCACGGGATGAGCAGTTCTTC. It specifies CSAMVAPRDEQFF.